The rows below give T cell receptor beta chains drawn from one sample of a study of low-dose radiotherapy and immunotherapy resistance in tumors. TCRdb analysed the reads with MiXCR anew, one entry per CDR3 protein. The sample has tens of thousands of distinct CDR3 sequences; approximately 26% are singletons. Specimen: PBMCs, collected before treatment. The receptors were sampled from a male donor with prostate cancer. CDR3s include the opening cysteine and the closing phenylalanine or tryptophan. D genes are given only for firm matches. Only some rows state a clone size, as once, few, many or a class for expanded clones.

TRBD1	TRBV10-1	TRBJ2-7	many	TGCGCCAGCAGTCAGACAGGGACCCCCGGGGAGCAGTACTTC	CASSQTGTPGEQYF
TRBD2	TRBV4-1	TRBJ2-3	many	TGCGCCAGCAGCCAAGCGGTACTAGCGGGACCAGATACGCAGTATTTT	CASSQAVLAGPDTQYF
TRBD1	TRBV6-5	TRBJ2-6	many	TGTGCCAGCACGTCGCCGGGACAGGGGTCTGGGGCCAACGTCCTGACTTTC	CASTSPGQGSGANVLTF
-	TRBV6-2/TRBV6-3	TRBJ2-7	many	TGTGCCAGCAGATCCGGGGACGTAATCTACGAGCAGTACTTC	CASRSGDVIYEQYF
-	TRBV6-2/TRBV6-3	TRBJ2-1	-	TGTGCCAGCAGTGAAGCTACGGTTGAGCAGTTCTTC	CASSEATVEQFF
TRBD2	TRBV6-1	TRBJ2-5	-	TGTGCCAGCAGGACTAGCGGGGGAGAGACCCAGTACTTC	CASRTSGGETQYF
-	TRBV20-1	TRBJ2-1	-	TGCAGTGCTAGCGATTACAATGAGCAGTTCTTC	CSASDYNEQFF
TRBD2	TRBV5-1	TRBJ2-1	many	TGCGCCAGCAGCCCTTATCTGAGCGGGGGGGCGACCAATGAGCAGTTCTTC	CASSPYLSGGATNEQFF
-	TRBV20-1	TRBJ1-5	many	TGCAGTGCCGGGAGGAGCAATCAGCCCCAGCATTTT	CSAGRSNQPQHF
TRBD1	TRBV5-8	TRBJ1-2	-	TGTGCCAGCAGCCCGGCGGGACAGGGATTTGCCTATGGCTACACCTTC	CASSPAGQGFAYGYTF
TRBD2	TRBV30	TRBJ2-1	few	TGTGCCTGGAGTGTACGAGGGGGTAGCGGGAGGTTCTCCTACAATGAGCAGTTCTTC	CAWSVRGGSGRFSYNEQFF
TRBD1	TRBV5-1	TRBJ1-1	many	TGCGCCAGCAGCGAAGGGGACAGCTTGAACACTGAAGCTTTCTTT	CASSEGDSLNTEAFF
-	TRBV10-2	TRBJ2-5	many	TGCGCCAGCACCTTCGTAAACCAAGAGACCCAGTACTTC	CASTFVNQETQYF
-	TRBV12-3/TRBV12-4	TRBJ1-2	few	TGTGCCAGCAGCCGGGATCAAAACCCCCTCTATGGCTACACCTTC	CASSRDQNPLYGYTF
TRBD1	TRBV2	TRBJ1-5	many	TGTGCCAGCAGCCTCAGGACAGGGGGGGCAAGCAATCAGCCCCAGCATTTT	CASSLRTGGASNQPQHF
-	TRBV29-1	TRBJ2-3	many	TGCAGCTCGGGACCAAGCACAGATACGCAGTATTTT	CSSGPSTDTQYF
-	TRBV18	TRBJ2-2	many	TGTGCCAGCTCACCAAGGGTGAACACCGGGGAGCTGTTTTTT	CASSPRVNTGELFF
-	TRBV12-3/TRBV12-4	TRBJ1-6	many	TGTGCCAGCAGTTTAGCGGGGATGAGTTCACCCCTCCACTTT	CASSLAGMSSPLHF
-	TRBV12-3/TRBV12-4	TRBJ1-5	-	TGTGCCAGCAGCCCTGACCAGGGTCAGCCCCAGCATTTT	CASSPDQGQPQHF
TRBD2	TRBV7-9	TRBJ2-1	many	TGTGCCAGCAGCTCCCGACTAGCGGGAGGATACAATGAGCAGTTCTTC	CASSSRLAGGYNEQFF
-	TRBV18	TRBJ1-3	many	TGTGCCAGCTCACTAACTCAGTCAAATCAAGGAAACACCATATATTTT	CASSLTQSNQGNTIYF
-	TRBV9	TRBJ2-3	-	TGTGCCAGCAGCGTTAGCGGAGCCGTAATTGGCACAGATACGCAGTATTTT	CASSVSGAVIGTDTQYF
-	TRBV2	TRBJ2-1	many	TGTGCCAGCAGGGACGCGGCAGGGAACAATGAGCAGTTCTTC	CASRDAAGNNEQFF
-	TRBV11-2	TRBJ2-3	many	TGTGCCAGCACCGTTCGGCGCGGGACCCGCACAGATACGCAGTATTTT	CASTVRRGTRTDTQYF
-	TRBV7-9	TRBJ2-7	many	TGTGCCAGCAGCTCCGGTACCGGGACGTTAAGGGGCGAGCAGTACTTC	CASSSGTGTLRGEQYF
TRBD1	TRBV6-5	TRBJ2-1	-	TGTGCCAGCAGCGACAGGGGTCCTTTCGATGAGCAGTTCTTC	CASSDRGPFDEQFF
-	TRBV3-1	TRBJ2-7	many	TGTGCCAGCAGCCAGCGATTTTCCTACGAGCAGTACTTC	CASSQRFSYEQYF
TRBD2	TRBV20-1	TRBJ2-5	many	TGCAGTGCTAGGAAGGTACCAGCGGGAGGCGAGACCCAGTACTTC	CSARKVPAGGETQYF
TRBD2	TRBV12-3/TRBV12-4	TRBJ2-5	many	TGTGCCAGCAGTCCCGGACTAGTTGAAGAGACCCAGTACTTC	CASSPGLVEETQYF
-	TRBV4-2	TRBJ2-1	once	TGTGCCAGCAGCCAAGATAGATTTTCCTACAATGAGCAGTTCTTC	CASSQDRFSYNEQFF
-	TRBV11-2	TRBJ2-7	many	TGTGCCAGCAGCTTGCGTACCCCCTACGAGCAGTACTTC	CASSLRTPYEQYF
-	TRBV29-1	TRBJ1-4	-	TGCAGCGTAACGGGGGGTTCTGGTGAAAAACTGTTTTTT	CSVTGGSGEKLFF
-	TRBV6-2/TRBV6-3	TRBJ1-1	many	TGTGCCAGCAGTGAATGGGGAGATAGAGGGGGTTGGAGCACTGAAGCTTTCTTT	CASSEWGDRGGWSTEAFF
-	TRBV5-1	TRBJ2-7	-	TGCGCCAGCAGCGACGGCTACGAGCAGTACTTC	CASSDGYEQYF
-	TRBV27	TRBJ1-5	many	TGTGCCAGCAGTTTCCGCCTGGGGGTAGGGGATCAGCCCCAGCATTTT	CASSFRLGVGDQPQHF
TRBD2	TRBV5-4	TRBJ2-5	few	TGTGCCAGCAGCTCCGGACTACTAGCGGGAGTCCAAGAGACCCAGTACTTC	CASSSGLLAGVQETQYF